This entry lists 15 T cell receptor beta chains sequenced from one sample in a study of radiation and T cells in renal cell carcinoma. Regarding treatment: treatment-naive control, cytoreductive nephrectomy. Libraries were prepared by immunoSEQ multiplex PCR; TCRdb keeps only in-frame clonotypes and omits some of them. The sample lists about 15,000 clones, approximately 65% seen once, with roughly 18% in the top ten. The source material was tumor tissue, sampled from a patient whose treatment was nephrectomy without radiotherapy. The receptors here all came from a man between 60 and 75 years old with renal cell carcinoma.

The chain links TRBV9 to TRBJ1-2; D is possibly TRBD1 (6 bases). Germline V gene data show CDR1 as SGDLS and CDR2 as YYNGEE. The V end was cut by 3 bases, the J end by 8 bases, with 14 bases between. The CDR3 has 13 amino acids. CDR3 sequence: CASSAPGVSGYTF. The CDR3 DNA follows: TGTGCCAGCAGCGCCCCAGGGGTCTCCGGCTACACCTTC. Supplemented by reference TRBV9 and TRBJ1-2, the full variable domain reads DSGVTQTPKHLITATGQRVTLRCSPRSGDLSVYWYQQSLDQGLQFLIQYYNGEERAKGNILERFSAQQFPDLHSELNLSSLELGDSALYFCASSAPGVSGYTFGSGTRLTVV.

V is TRBV5-4 and J is TRBJ2-7, with D tentatively TRBD1 (8 bases). The germline V gene encodes CDR1 SGHNT and CDR2 YYREEE (reference sequence). This CDR3 contains 16 residues. Trimming pared 0 bases from V and 4 bases from J, leaving 17 bases between. The CDR3 here is CASSLGAGQVNYEQYF. CDR3 nucleotide sequence: TGTGCCAGCAGCTTGGGAGCGGGACAGGTCAATTACGAGCAGTACTTC.

The V gene is TRBV7-9, the J gene TRBJ1-5; D remains ambiguous. CDR3 size: 13 residues. Trimming took 2 bases from V and 5 from J, leaving 7 bases between them. The germline CDR1 and CDR2 sequences are SEHNR and FQNEAQ (reference sequence). CDR3 region: CASSLRGDQPQHF. Written as DNA, the CDR3 is TGTGCCAGCAGCTTAAGAGGAGATCAGCCCCAGCATTTT.

This chain links TRBV19 with TRBJ2-3; D is unclear. This CDR3 region has 15 residues. Germline CDR1 and CDR2: LNHDA and SQIVND (reference sequence). V was pared by 7 bases and J by 4 bases, with 18 bases between. The CDR3 is CASKTLTTDADTQYF. As DNA, the CDR3 is TGTGCCAGTAAAACGCTAACAACCGATGCAGATACGCAGTATTTT.

The chain couples TRBV5-4 to TRBJ1-1, with 11 bases lining up with TRBD1. With 4 bases clipped from V and 3 bases from J, the junction kept 11 bases outside the gene matches. The CDR3 spans 17 residues. The V gene's germline CDR1 is SGHNT and CDR2 YYREEE (reference sequence). The CDR3, as DNA: TGTGCCAGCAGCGACCCGGGACAGGGGGTGAGGGACACTGAAGCTTTCTTT. It codes for CASSDPGQGVRDTEAFF.

In its sample, this clone was seen a few times. The CDR3 bases are TGTGCCAGTAGTACTCCTGGGCGGGGGGCCCACAATGAGCAGTTCTTC. Its protein is CASSTPGRGAHNEQFF. The chain links TRBV19 to TRBJ2-1; 8 nucleotides align to TRBD2. The CDR3 extends over 16 amino acids. Germline V gene data show CDR1 as LNHDA and CDR2 as SQIVND (reference sequence). V lost 4 bases to trimming and J lost 5 bases; unmatched junction nucleotides: 10.

This rearrangement joins TRBV19 to TRBJ1-1; 8 positions match TRBD1. Trimming cost V 10 bases and J 5 bases; bases outside gene matches: 6. Germline CDR1 reads LNHDA; CDR2 reads SQIVND (reference sequence). This CDR3 is built from 12 residues. CDR3 protein: CAISDRDTEAFF. CDR3 nucleotides: TGTGCCATTTCGGACAGGGATACTGAAGCTTTCTTT. The entire variable domain, with the rest obtained from reference TRBV19 and TRBJ1-1, is as follows: DGGITQSPKYLFRKEGQNVTLSCEQNLNHDAMYWYRQDPGQGLRLIYYSQIVNDFQKGDIAEGYSVSREKKESFPLTVTSAQKNPTAFYLCAISDRDTEAFFGQGTRLTVV.

The chain links TRBV7-2 to TRBJ2-5; D unresolved. The CDR3 totals 13 residues. Germline V CDR1 and CDR2: SGHTA, FQGNSA. V dropped 3 bases and J dropped 5 bases, with 10 bases sitting between them. Here the CDR3 DNA reads TGTGCCAGCAGCTTGCGGCCGCTGGAGACCCAGTACTTC. Translated, it gives CASSLRPLETQYF.

The V gene is TRBV9, the J gene TRBJ2-1; TRBD2 agrees at 7 bases. The ends lost 2 bases at V and 0 bases at J; junction bases unmatched: 11. Germline CDR1 reads SGDLS; CDR2 reads YYNGEE. The CDR3 is 18 amino acids. DNA for the CDR3: TGTGCCAGCAGCGTCCGGAGCGGGATGGACGCCTCCTACAATGAGCAGTTCTTC. Translating gives CASSVRSGMDASYNEQFF. The variable domain in full, with the rest retrieved from reference TRBV9 and TRBJ2-1, is DSGVTQTPKHLITATGQRVTLRCSPRSGDLSVYWYQQSLDQGLQFLIQYYNGEERAKGNILERFSAQQFPDLHSELNLSSLELGDSALYFCASSVRSGMDASYNEQFFGPGTRLTVL.

The rearrangement uses TRBV7-2 and TRBJ2-2, with 11 bases lining up with TRBD2. The CDR3 totals 18 residues. V lost 5 bases and J lost 9; bases outside the gene matches: 17. CDR1 SGHTA and CDR2 FQGNSA come from the germline V gene. CDR3 protein: CASSIRGGSGGARRELFF. CDR3 bases: TGTGCCAGCAGCATCCGGGGAGGTAGCGGGGGGGCCAGAAGGGAGCTGTTTTTT.

This sequence joins TRBV19 and TRBJ1-5, with a weak D call TRBD1 (5 bases). The CDR3 runs 15 residues. The ends were cut back, 1 base at V and 2 bases at J, with 9 bases in the middle. Germline V gives CDR1 LNHDA, CDR2 SQIVND (reference sequence). The DNA of the CDR3 is TGTGCCAGTAGTATAGGGGCAGGGCGCAATCAGCCCCAGCATTTT. Protein product: CASSIGAGRNQPQHF. Drawing the rest from reference TRBV19 and TRBJ1-5, the complete variable domain is DGGITQSPKYLFRKEGQNVTLSCEQNLNHDAMYWYRQDPGQGLRLIYYSQIVNDFQKGDIAEGYSVSREKKESFPLTVTSAQKNPTAFYLCASSIGAGRNQPQHFGDGTRLSIL.

This clone was detected only a few times. The chain's CDR3 is CACQQTSGSTDTQYF. In DNA form, the CDR3 reads TGTGCCTGTCAACAGACTAGCGGGAGCACAGATACGCAGTATTTT. The genes are TRBV30 and TRBJ2-3; TRBD2 aligns across 10 bases. The CDR3 totals 15 residues. Germline loops: CDR1 GTSNPN, CDR2 SVGIG (reference sequence). With V trimmed by 6 bases and J by 0 bases, 6 bases remained unmatched.

This chain uses TRBV6-1 with TRBJ1-5, with 8 bases identical to TRBD1. This CDR3 has 14 amino acids. Germline V gene sequence: CDR1 MNHNS, CDR2 SASEGT. Unmatched junction bases numbered 8, after V lost 7 bases and J lost 6 bases. Here the CDR3 DNA reads TGTGCCAGCAAGCCGGGACAGGATCTTCAGCCCCAGCATTTT. Translating gives CASKPGQDLQPQHF.

The chain uses TRBV10-3 and TRBJ2-7; 11 nucleotides match TRBD1. The V segment lost 2 bases and the J segment 1 base; nucleotides outside the gene matches: 1. Germline CDR1 reads ENHRY; CDR2 reads SYGVKD. The CDR3 loop spans 15 amino acids. CDR3 sequence: CAISEGTGGSYEQYF. CDR3 nucleotides: TGTGCCATCAGTGAGGGGACAGGGGGGTCCTACGAGCAGTACTTC.

The chain is built from TRBV7-2 and TRBJ2-3, with 9 bases aligning to TRBD1. The junction had 4 bases not matched to a gene; V was cut back by 0 bases and J by 3 bases. The CDR3 loop spans 16 amino acids. The germline V gene has CDR1 SGHTA and CDR2 FQGNSA. In DNA, the CDR3 is TGTGCCAGCAGCTTAGCGCTAGGACAGGGGACAGATACGCAGTATTTT. As protein: CASSLALGQGTDTQYF.